Presented here are 31 T cell receptor beta chains from one specimen sequenced in a study of shared clonotypes between healthy human individuals. Only in-frame clones appear in the TCRdb table, and some are missing; sequencing was by immunoSEQ multiplex PCR. The sample has about half a million clones; 81% are singletons. Sequencing was done on a sample of PBMCs. These TCRs come from a woman between 35 and 50 years old in good health. Some clones in this sample may be carry-over from other donors' samples.

This clone was picked up one time. The rearrangement links TRBV5-1 to TRBJ2-1, with unresolved D. Trimming stripped 2 bases from V and 3 bases from J, with 9 bases between. The CDR3 consists of 14 residues. Germline V CDR1 and CDR2: SGHRS, YFSETQ. The CDR3 is CASSLSTVYNEQFF. The CDR3 DNA reads as TGCGCCAGCAGCTTAAGTACGGTCTACAATGAGCAGTTCTTC.

The gene calls are TRBV12-2 and TRBJ2-5; the table calls TRBD1, which could not be checked here. TRBV12-2 is an annotated pseudogene. The CDR3 has 16 amino acids. CDR3 DNA sequence: TGTGCAAGTCGCTTAGCGTGTCAGGCAATCCAAGAGACCCAGTACTTC. It translates to CASRLACQAIQETQYF.

The V and J genes are TRBV27 and TRBJ1-1; possibly TRBD1 for D (5 bases). Germline CDR1 MNHEY, CDR2 SMNVEV (reference sequence). The CDR3 is 15 amino acids. Between the trimmed V and J ends, which lost 0 bases and 4 bases, there was a span of 12 bases. CDR3 amino acids: CASSLSGRARTEAFF. In DNA, the CDR3 is TGTGCCAGCAGTTTATCAGGCAGGGCCCGCACTGAAGCTTTCTTT.

There are a few counts of this clone. The chain uses TRBV13 and TRBJ2-3; 7 bases line up with TRBD2. V was clipped by 1 base and J by 6 bases; unmatched bases: 10. Germline-derived CDR1 and CDR2 are PRHDT and FYEKMQ (reference sequence). This CDR3 is built from 16 residues. The CDR3 nucleotides read TGTGCCAGCAGCTTAGAACTGGGCGGGAGCGCGGATACGCAGTATTTT. It codes for CASSLELGGSADTQYF.

CDR3 DNA: TGTGCCAGCAGCCCCCCGGCTGGGGAGCAGTACTTC. Translated: CASSPPAGEQYF. The genes are TRBV7-2 and TRBJ2-7, with D unresolved. The CDR3 runs to 12 residues. Germline V gene data show CDR1 as SGHTA and CDR2 as FQGNSA. V was shortened by 5 bases and J by 7 bases, with 12 bases between the two germline ends.

J is TRBJ1-4 and V is TRBV6-1; 8 bases are a match to TRBD1. The CDR3 has 16 amino acids. CDR1 is MNHNS, CDR2 SASEGT, per germline. V shed 2 bases and J 4 bases; nucleotides not matched to a gene: 6. The CDR3 DNA follows: TGTGCCAGCAGTGAATCCAGGGGGCGAGGTAATGAAAAACTGTTTTTT. It specifies CASSESRGRGNEKLFF.

As to this clone: A far more abundant clone sits one base away, making this likely a read error. The chain carries TRBV30 and TRBJ2-7; TRBD1 might be the D (5 bases). CDR1 is GTSNPN, CDR2 SVGIG, per germline (reference sequence). The CDR3 covers 13 residues. V lost 2 bases and J lost 3, with 11 bases in between. For the CDR3, the DNA is TGTGCCTGGAGTATGGACATGAGCTACGAGCAGTACTTC. Protein product: CAWSMDMSYEQYF.

Details on this clone: The same CDR3 also results from other DNA sequences found in this sample. The chain is built from TRBV7-2 and TRBJ1-2, with TRBD1 matching over 8 bases. Losses at the gene ends were 5 bases for V and 4 bases for J; bases not matched to a gene: 3. The length of the CDR3 is 13 residues. Germline loops: CDR1 SGHTA, CDR2 FQGNSA. CDR3 region: CASSPDRGYGYTF. DNA for the CDR3: TGTGCCAGCAGCCCCGACAGGGGCTATGGCTACACCTTC.

J is TRBJ2-1 and V is TRBV7-9; D is possibly TRBD2 (5 bases). The CDR3 sequence is 14 residues long. The germline V and J ends were trimmed by 0 bases and 5 bases, with 8 bases remaining between them. The germline gives CDR1 SEHNR, CDR2 FQNEAQ (reference sequence). This CDR3 is CASSLAGEHNEQFF. The CDR3 DNA reads as TGTGCCAGCAGCTTAGCGGGAGAACACAATGAGCAGTTCTTC. Full variable domain (missing parts from reference TRBV7-9 and TRBJ2-1): DTGVSQNPRHKITKRGQNVTFRCDPISEHNRLYWYRQTLGQGPEFLTYFQNEAQLEKSRLLSDRFSAERPKGSFSTLEIQRTEQGDSAMYLCASSLAGEHNEQFFGPGTRLTVL.

This clone occurred once. Given a far larger clone just one base away, this is likely a sequencing read error. The chain recombines TRBV18 with TRBJ2-7; 7 nucleotides align to TRBD1. Germline V gives CDR1 KGHSH, CDR2 LQKENI. The CDR3 consists of 17 residues. The CDR3 DNA reads as TGTGCCAGCTCAAGACAGTCCCGGGGACAGCCAACCTACGAGCAGTGCTTC. Translated: CASSRQSRGQPTYEQCF.

The chain carries TRBV6-5 and TRBJ2-7; D gene uncertain. Deletions cut 5 bases from V and 0 bases from J, with 14 bases between. CDR1 MNHEY and CDR2 SVGAGI come from the germline V gene. The CDR3 loop spans 15 amino acids. The CDR3 spells CASSPTVFSSYEQYF. CDR3 coding DNA: TGTGCCAGCAGTCCCACGGTCTTTAGCTCCTACGAGCAGTACTTC.

As concerns this clone: This sequence may be a read error, since a much larger clone differs from it by one base. This chain links TRBV21-1 with TRBJ1-1; the table's D call, TRBD1, has no DNA check behind it. TRBV21-1 is a documented pseudogene. This CDR3 spans 16 amino acids. The CDR3 is CASSYQGASMNTEAFF. The CDR3 DNA is TGTGCCAGCTCGTACCAGGGGGCGAGTATGAACACTGAAGCTTTCTTT.

The chain carries TRBV7-2 and TRBJ2-5; D may be TRBD2 (6 bases). CDR1 is SGHTA and CDR2 is FQGNSA in the germline V gene. The CDR3 loop spans 14 amino acids. Trimming left V 4 bases short and J 4 bases short, with 13 bases between. CDR3 nucleotides: TGTGCCAGCAGCTCGGGAGAGGTTCCAGAGACCCAGTACTTC. Translating gives CASSSGEVPETQYF. Full variable domain (outside the CDR3, taken from reference TRBV7-2 and TRBJ2-5): GAGVSQSPSNKVTEKGKDVELRCDPISGHTALYWYRQSLGQGLEFLIYFQGNSAPDKSGLPSDRFSAERTGGSVSTLTIQRTQQEDSAVYLCASSSGEVPETQYFGPGTRLLVL.

A note on this clone: Given a far larger clone just one base away, this is likely a sequencing read error. The rearrangement links TRBV7-9 to TRBJ2-7; a weak D match, TRBD2 (5 bases). Germline V gene data show CDR1 as SEHNR and CDR2 as FQNEAQ (reference sequence). This CDR3 has 11 amino acids. Trimming pared 5 bases from V and 4 bases from J, leaving 6 bases between. CDR3: CASSRGYEQYF. The CDR3 coding sequence is TGTGCCAGCAGCCGGGGTTACGAGCAGTACTTC.

The genes are TRBV28 and TRBJ1-2, with a tentative D call TRBD1 (6 bases). CDR3 length: 12 amino acids. Germline V gives CDR1 MDHEN, CDR2 SYDVKM. Trimming pared 8 bases from V and 4 bases from J, leaving 11 bases between. The CDR3 nucleotides read TGTGCCAGCTCTACAGGGATCTATGGCTACACCTTC. This encodes CASSTGIYGYTF.

As for this clone: A far bigger clonotype differs at one base, so this is likely a read error. The chain carries TRBV2 and TRBJ1-5; D unclear. V lost 3 bases and J 6 bases, leaving 12 bases between the germline ends. Germline V gene sequence: CDR1 SNHLY, CDR2 FYNNEI. The CDR3 is 14 amino acids. CDR3 amino acids: CASSDGGYGQPQHF. The DNA for the CDR3 is TGTGCCAGCAGTGATGGCGGGTACGGTCAGCCCCAGCATTTT. Drawing the rest from reference TRBV2 and TRBJ1-5, the complete variable domain is EPEVTQTPSHQVTQMGQEVILRCVPISNHLYFYWYRQILGQKVEFLVSFYNNEISEKSEIFDDQFSVERPDGSNFTLKIRSTKLEDSAMYFCASSDGGYGQPQHFGDGTRLSIL.

Concerning this clone itself: Since a far larger clone is one base different, this is likely a read error. The V call is TRBV21-1, the J call TRBJ2-7. TRBV21-1 corresponds to a pseudogene. This CDR3 has 11 residues. This CDR3 reads CAGSKAHEQYF. The CDR3 nucleotides are TGTGCCGGCAGCAAAGCGCACGAGCAGTACTTC.

V and J are TRBV25-1 and TRBJ2-7; D might be TRBD1 or TRBD2, each matching 5 bases. The length of the CDR3 is 14 residues. V was shortened by 1 base and J by 0 bases, with 7 bases between the two germline ends. Germline V gene data show CDR1 as MGHDK and CDR2 as SYGVNS. Here the CDR3 reads CASSEFGGSYEQYF. The CDR3 DNA reads as TGTGCCAGCAGTGAATTTGGGGGCTCCTACGAGCAGTACTTC.

This clone has at least ten counts. The J gene is TRBJ2-5, the V gene TRBV5-1; TRBD1 aligns across 7 bases. This CDR3 comprises 14 residues. V shed 2 bases, J shed 1 base, and the junction held 2 bases outside the gene matches. Germline CDR1 is SGHRS and CDR2 is YFSETQ. The CDR3: CASSFGTVQETQYF. The CDR3 bases are TGCGCCAGCAGCTTTGGGACAGTCCAAGAGACCCAGTACTTC. The complete variable domain, with remaining parts taken from reference TRBV5-1 and TRBJ2-5, reads KAGVTQTPRYLIKTRGQQVTLSCSPISGHRSVSWYQQTPGQGLQFLFEYFSETQRNKGNFPGRFSGRQFSNSRSEMNVSTLELGDSALYLCASSFGTVQETQYFGPGTRLLVL.

The genes are TRBV5-1 and TRBJ1-3, with a weak D call TRBD1 (6 bases). The CDR3 sequence is 14 residues long. V was clipped by 4 bases and J by 4 bases, with 12 bases between them. Germline values: CDR1 SGHRS, CDR2 YFSETQ. CDR3 DNA sequence: TGCGCCAGCAGCATACAGGGAGGCGGAAACACCATATATTTT. This encodes CASSIQGGGNTIYF.

The chain recombines TRBV12-5 with TRBJ2-1; 13 bases are a match to TRBD2. Trimming cost V 1 base and J 7 bases; bases outside gene matches: 7. Germline V gene data show CDR1 as LGHNT and CDR2 as FRNRAP. The CDR3 runs 17 residues. The CDR3 DNA sequence: TGTGCTAGTGGTTTGGCCCCAACTAGCGGGAGGGTAAATGAGCAGTTCTTC. Protein: CASGLAPTSGRVNEQFF.

The chain links TRBV28 to TRBJ1-2, with 7 bases identical to TRBD1. In germline, CDR1 is MDHEN, CDR2 SYDVKM. This CDR3 spans 13 amino acids. The trim removed 7 bases at V and 2 bases at J, leaving 4 bases unmatched. The chain's CDR3 is CASTSDRNYGYTF. CDR3 in DNA: TGTGCCAGCACCTCGGACAGGAACTATGGCTACACCTTC.

The genes are TRBV10-1 and TRBJ1-1; the D is unclear. From germline, CDR1 is WNHNN and CDR2 SYGVQD (reference sequence). This CDR3 has 13 amino acids. V was clipped by 7 bases and J by 3 bases, with 12 bases between them. CDR3 nucleotide sequence: TGCGCCAGCAACGTTGAAGTGGACACTGAAGCTTTCTTT. Protein sequence: CASNVEVDTEAFF.

Regarding this clone: This likely reflects a read error, since a far larger clone is one base away. This sequence joins TRBV4-2 and TRBJ2-1, with TRBD2 matching 9 bases. Trimming at V came to 2 bases and at J to 6 bases, leaving 8 bases not matched to a gene. CDR1 LGHNA and CDR2 YNFKEQ come from the germline V gene. The CDR3 is 16 amino acids. The CDR3 region is CASSQYEGSGSNEQFF. The CDR3 coding sequence is TGTGCCAGCAGCCAATATGAAGGTAGCGGGAGCAATGAGCAGTTCTTC.

The rearrangement links TRBV25-1 to TRBJ2-5, with 7 nucleotides matching TRBD2. The CDR3 loop spans 14 amino acids. CDR1 and CDR2 from the germline V gene are MGHDK and SYGVNS. V lost 5 bases, J lost 5 bases, and 8 bases stayed unmatched. In nucleotides, the CDR3 is TGTGCCAGCAGTCGGCGGGAGATGGCGGAGACCCAGTACTTC. Its protein is CASSRREMAETQYF.

The chain links TRBV2 to TRBJ2-1, with a tentative D call TRBD2 (6 bases). CDR1 is SNHLY and CDR2 is FYNNEI in the germline V gene. With 8 bases removed from V and 6 bases from J, the gap between germline ends came to 17 bases. The CDR3 has 14 amino acids. The CDR3 DNA follows: TGTGCCAGCTCTCCCCGGGACTGGTTCAATGAGCAGTTCTTC. Protein product: CASSPRDWFNEQFF.

The sample holds a few counts of this clone. V usage is TRBV28 and J usage is TRBJ1-2; TRBD1 might be the D (5 bases). The germline CDR1 and CDR2 sequences are MDHEN and SYDVKM. V was clipped by 5 bases and J by 5 bases, with 18 bases between them. This CDR3 is 15 amino acids long. CDR3 amino acids: CASSPVGRAGYGYTF. CDR3 sequence (DNA): TGTGCCAGCAGTCCTGTAGGCAGGGCAGGGTATGGCTACACCTTC.

The V gene is TRBV6-5, the J gene TRBJ2-3; D perhaps matches TRBD2 (6 bases). Germline loops: CDR1 MNHEY, CDR2 SVGAGI. The length of the CDR3 is 14 residues. Trimming shortened V by 4 bases and J by 1 base, and 9 bases separated the two germline ends. The CDR3 spells CASSSGGGTDTQYF. In nucleotides, the CDR3 is TGTGCCAGCAGTTCTGGAGGGGGCACAGATACGCAGTATTTT.

This chain links TRBV10-3 with TRBJ2-1; D is unclear. The V and J ends lost 0 bases and 12 bases respectively, with 9 bases between them. The CDR3 is 12 amino acids. CDR1 and CDR2 (germline): ENHRY, SYGVKD. Here the CDR3 reads CAISESGIGQFF. CDR3 in DNA: TGTGCCATCAGTGAGTCGGGAATCGGGCAGTTCTTC.

With regard to this clone: It is likely a read error: a sequence one base away is far more abundant. Within the sample, other DNA sequences also encode this same CDR3. This chain links TRBV2 with TRBJ2-5, with TRBD1 matching 9 bases. The CDR3 is 16 residues long. Germline CDR1 SNHLY, CDR2 FYNNEI. The CDR3 nucleotides read TGTGCCAGCAGCGAAGGGGGACAGGGAGTCCATGAGACCCAGTACTTC. Protein: CASSEGGQGVHETQYF.

The table lists this clone with a count of one. With only one base between it and a far larger clone, this is likely a read error. The CDR3 does not close with the conserved phenylalanine or tryptophan, likely indicating a read error. The chain carries TRBV10-3 and TRBJ2-3, with D possibly being TRBD1 (6 bases). V was clipped by 3 bases and J by 0 bases, with 7 bases between them. This CDR3 region has 14 residues. Germline V gene sequence: CDR1 ENHRY, CDR2 SYGVKD. The CDR3 nucleotides are TGTGCCATCAGTGACAGGGGTAGCACAGATACGCAGTATTCT. Translated: CAISDRGSTDTQYS.